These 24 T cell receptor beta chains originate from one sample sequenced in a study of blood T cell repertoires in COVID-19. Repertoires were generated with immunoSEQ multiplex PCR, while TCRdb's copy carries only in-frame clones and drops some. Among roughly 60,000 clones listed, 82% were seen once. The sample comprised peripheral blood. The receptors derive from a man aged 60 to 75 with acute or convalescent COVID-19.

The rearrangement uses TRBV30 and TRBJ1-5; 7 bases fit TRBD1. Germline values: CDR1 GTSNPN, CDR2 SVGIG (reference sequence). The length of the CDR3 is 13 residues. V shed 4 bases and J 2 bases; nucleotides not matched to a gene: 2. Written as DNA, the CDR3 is TGTGCCTGGACCACAGGGGGCAATCAGCCCCAGCATTTT. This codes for CAWTTGGNQPQHF.

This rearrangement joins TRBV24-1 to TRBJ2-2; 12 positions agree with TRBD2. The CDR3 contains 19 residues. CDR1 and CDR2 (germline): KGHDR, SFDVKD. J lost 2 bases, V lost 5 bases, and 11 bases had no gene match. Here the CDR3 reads CATSALLAGGPSNTGELFF. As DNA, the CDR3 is TGTGCCACCAGTGCTTTACTAGCGGGGGGCCCCTCAAACACCGGGGAGCTGTTTTTT.

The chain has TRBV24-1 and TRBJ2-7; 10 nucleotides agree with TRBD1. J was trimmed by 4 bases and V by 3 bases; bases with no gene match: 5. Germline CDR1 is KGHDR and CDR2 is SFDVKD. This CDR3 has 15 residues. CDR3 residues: CATSDPGTGVYEQYF. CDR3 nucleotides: TGTGCCACCAGTGATCCCGGGACAGGGGTGTACGAGCAGTACTTC.

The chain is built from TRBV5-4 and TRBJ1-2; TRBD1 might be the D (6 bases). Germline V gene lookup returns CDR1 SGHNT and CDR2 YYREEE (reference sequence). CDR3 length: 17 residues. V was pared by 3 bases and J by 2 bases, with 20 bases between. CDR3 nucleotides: TGTGCCAGCAGCTCGGCGGGCAGGGGCGGTGGGAACTATGGCTACACCTTC. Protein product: CASSSAGRGGGNYGYTF.

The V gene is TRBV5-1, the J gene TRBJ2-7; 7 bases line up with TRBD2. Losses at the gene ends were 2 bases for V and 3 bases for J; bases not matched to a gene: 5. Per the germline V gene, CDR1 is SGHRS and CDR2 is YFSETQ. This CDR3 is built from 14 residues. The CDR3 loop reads CASSLASGVYEQYF. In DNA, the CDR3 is TGCGCCAGCAGCTTAGCCAGCGGGGTCTACGAGCAGTACTTC.

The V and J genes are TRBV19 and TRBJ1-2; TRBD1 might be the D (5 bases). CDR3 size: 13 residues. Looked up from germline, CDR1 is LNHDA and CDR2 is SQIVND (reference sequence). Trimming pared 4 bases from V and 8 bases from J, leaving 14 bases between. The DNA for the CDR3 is TGTGCCAGTAGTACCAACCAGGGAATGGGCTACACCTTC. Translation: CASSTNQGMGYTF.

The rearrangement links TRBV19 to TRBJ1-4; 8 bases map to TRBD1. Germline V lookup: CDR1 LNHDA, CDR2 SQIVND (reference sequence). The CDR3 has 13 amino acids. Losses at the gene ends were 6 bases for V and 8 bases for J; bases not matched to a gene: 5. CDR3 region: CASRRTGKEKLFF. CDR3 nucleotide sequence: TGTGCCAGTAGAAGGACAGGGAAGGAAAAACTGTTTTTT.

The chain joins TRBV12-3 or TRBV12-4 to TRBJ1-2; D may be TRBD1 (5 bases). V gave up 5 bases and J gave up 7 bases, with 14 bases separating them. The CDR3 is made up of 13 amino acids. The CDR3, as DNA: TGTGCCAGCAGTCCTCGACAGCGCCGTGGCTACACCTTC. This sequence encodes CASSPRQRRGYTF.

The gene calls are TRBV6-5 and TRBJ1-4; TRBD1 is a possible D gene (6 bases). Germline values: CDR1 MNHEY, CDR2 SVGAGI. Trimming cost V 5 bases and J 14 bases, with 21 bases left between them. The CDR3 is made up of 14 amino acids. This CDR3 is CASSRSNPTGSLFF. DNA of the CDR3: TGTGCCAGCAGTCGCTCGAATCCCACAGGGAGCCTGTTTTTT.

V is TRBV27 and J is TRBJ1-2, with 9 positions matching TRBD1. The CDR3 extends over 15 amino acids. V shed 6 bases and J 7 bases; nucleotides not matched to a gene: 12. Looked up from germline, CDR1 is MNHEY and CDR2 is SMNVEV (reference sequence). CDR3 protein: CASRTYGTGFAGYTF. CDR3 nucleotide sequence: TGTGCCAGCAGAACCTACGGGACAGGGTTCGCTGGCTACACCTTC.

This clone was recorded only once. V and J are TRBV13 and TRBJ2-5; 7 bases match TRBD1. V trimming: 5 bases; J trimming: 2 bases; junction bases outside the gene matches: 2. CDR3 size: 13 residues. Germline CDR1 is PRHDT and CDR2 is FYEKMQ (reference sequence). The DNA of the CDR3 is TGTGCCAGCAGCCGACAGGGTCAAGAGACCCAGTACTTC. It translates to CASSRQGQETQYF.

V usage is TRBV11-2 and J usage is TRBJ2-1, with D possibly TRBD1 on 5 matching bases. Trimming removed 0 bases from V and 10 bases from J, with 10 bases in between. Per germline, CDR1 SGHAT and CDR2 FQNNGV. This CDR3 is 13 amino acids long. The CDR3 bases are TGTGCCAGCAGCTTAGAAAGGGGTCAGGAGCAGTTCTTC. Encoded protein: CASSLERGQEQFF.

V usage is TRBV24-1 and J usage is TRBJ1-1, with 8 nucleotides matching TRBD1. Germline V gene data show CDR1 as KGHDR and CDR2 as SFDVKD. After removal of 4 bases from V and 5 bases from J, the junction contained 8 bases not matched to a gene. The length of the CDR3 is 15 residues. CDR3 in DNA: TGTGCCACCAGTGACACGACAGGGGAGGAAACTGAAGCTTTCTTT. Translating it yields CATSDTTGEETEAFF.

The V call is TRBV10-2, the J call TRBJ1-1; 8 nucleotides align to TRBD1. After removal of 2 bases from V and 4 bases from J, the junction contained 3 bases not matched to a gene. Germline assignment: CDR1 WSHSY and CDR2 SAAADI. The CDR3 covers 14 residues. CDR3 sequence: CASSERQGSTEAFF. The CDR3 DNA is TGCGCCAGCAGTGAGCGACAGGGGAGCACTGAAGCTTTCTTT.

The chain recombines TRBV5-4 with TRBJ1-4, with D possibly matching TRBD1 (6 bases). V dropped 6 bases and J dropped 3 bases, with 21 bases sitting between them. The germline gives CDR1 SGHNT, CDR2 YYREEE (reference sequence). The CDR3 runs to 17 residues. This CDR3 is CASMRRGGSGSNEKLFF. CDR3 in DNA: TGTGCCAGCATGCGGCGCGGGGGCTCGGGATCTAATGAAAAACTGTTTTTT.

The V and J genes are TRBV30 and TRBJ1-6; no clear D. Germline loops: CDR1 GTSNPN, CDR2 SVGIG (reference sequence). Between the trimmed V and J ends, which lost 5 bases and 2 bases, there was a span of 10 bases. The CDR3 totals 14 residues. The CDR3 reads CAWHPGTYNSPLHF. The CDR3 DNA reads TGTGCCTGGCATCCCGGGACCTATAATTCACCCCTCCACTTT.

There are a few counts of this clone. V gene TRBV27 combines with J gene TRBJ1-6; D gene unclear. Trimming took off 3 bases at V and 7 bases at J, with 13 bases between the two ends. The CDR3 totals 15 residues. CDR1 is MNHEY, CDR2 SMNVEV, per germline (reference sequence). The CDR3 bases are TGTGCCAGCAGTTTCCTGCAGGCATGGAATTCACCCCTCCACTTT. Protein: CASSFLQAWNSPLHF.

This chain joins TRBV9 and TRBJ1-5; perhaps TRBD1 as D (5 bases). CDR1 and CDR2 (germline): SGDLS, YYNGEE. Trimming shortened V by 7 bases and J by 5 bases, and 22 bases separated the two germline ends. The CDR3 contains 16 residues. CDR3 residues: CASSAGFSGEDQPQHF. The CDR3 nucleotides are TGTGCCAGCTCGGCTGGGTTCTCGGGGGAAGATCAGCCCCAGCATTTT.

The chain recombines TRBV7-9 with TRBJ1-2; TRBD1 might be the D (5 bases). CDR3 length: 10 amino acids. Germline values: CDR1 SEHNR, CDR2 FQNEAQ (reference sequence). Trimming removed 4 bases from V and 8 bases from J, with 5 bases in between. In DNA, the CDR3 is TGTGCCAGCAGCTGGGGCGGCTACACCTTC. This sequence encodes CASSWGGYTF.

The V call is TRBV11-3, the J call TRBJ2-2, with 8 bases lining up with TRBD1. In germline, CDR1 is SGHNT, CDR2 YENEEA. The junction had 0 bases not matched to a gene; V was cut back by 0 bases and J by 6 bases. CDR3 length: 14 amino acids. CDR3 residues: CASSLETGAGELFF. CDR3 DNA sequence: TGTGCCAGCAGCTTAGAGACAGGGGCCGGGGAGCTGTTTTTT.

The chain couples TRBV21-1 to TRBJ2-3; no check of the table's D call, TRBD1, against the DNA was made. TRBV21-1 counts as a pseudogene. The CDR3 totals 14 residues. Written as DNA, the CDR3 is TGTGCCACTCCGACAGCGAAAGACACAGATACGCAGTATTTT. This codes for CATPTAKDTDTQYF.

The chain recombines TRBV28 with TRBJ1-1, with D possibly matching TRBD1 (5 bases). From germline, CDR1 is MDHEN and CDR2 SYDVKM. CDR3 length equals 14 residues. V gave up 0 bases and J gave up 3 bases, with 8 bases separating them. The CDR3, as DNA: TGTGCCAGCAGTTTATGGCAGGGCGACACTGAAGCTTTCTTT. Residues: CASSLWQGDTEAFF.

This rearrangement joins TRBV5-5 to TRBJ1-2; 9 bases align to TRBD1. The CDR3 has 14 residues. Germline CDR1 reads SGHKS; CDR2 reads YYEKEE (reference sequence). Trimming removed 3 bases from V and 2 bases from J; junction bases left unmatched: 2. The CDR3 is CASSSGTGNYGYTF. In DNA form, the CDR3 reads TGTGCCAGCAGCTCCGGGACAGGGAACTATGGCTACACCTTC.

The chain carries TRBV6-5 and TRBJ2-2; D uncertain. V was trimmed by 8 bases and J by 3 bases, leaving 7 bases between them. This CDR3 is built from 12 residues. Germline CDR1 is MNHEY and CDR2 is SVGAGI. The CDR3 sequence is CASRVYTGELFF. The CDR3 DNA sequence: TGTGCCAGCCGCGTGTACACCGGGGAGCTGTTTTTT.